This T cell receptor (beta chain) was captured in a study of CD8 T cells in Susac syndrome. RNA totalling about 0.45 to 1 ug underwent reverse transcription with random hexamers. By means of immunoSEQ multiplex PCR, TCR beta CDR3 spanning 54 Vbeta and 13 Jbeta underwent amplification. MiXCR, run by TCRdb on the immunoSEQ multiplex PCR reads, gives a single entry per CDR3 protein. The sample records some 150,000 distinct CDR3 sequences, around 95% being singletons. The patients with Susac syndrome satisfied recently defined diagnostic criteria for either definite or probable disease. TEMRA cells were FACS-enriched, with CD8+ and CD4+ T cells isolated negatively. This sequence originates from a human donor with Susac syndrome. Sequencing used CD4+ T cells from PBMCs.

In nucleotides, the CDR3 is TGCAGTGCTAGAACCAGCGGGACTAGCGGGGGGGCCGGGTCCTACGAGCAGTACTTC. It translates to CSARTSGTSGGAGSYEQYF. The chain combines TRBV20-1 with TRBJ2-7; TRBD2 aligns across 16 bases. V lost 2 bases and J lost 1; bases outside the gene matches: 11. The CDR3 is 19 residues long. CDR1 and CDR2 from the germline V gene are DFQATT and SNEGSKA (reference sequence).